The 15 T cell receptor beta chains given below trace back to one sample, sequenced in a study of T cell repertoires in cytomegalovirus infection. TCRdb fed the reads into MiXCR, producing one record per CDR3 protein. This sample yields some 230,000 distinct CDR3 sequences, of which about 23% are seen a single time; 15% to 20% belongs to the top ten. Sequencing was performed on CD8+ T cells from PBMCs. The source of these receptors is a human donor in good health (CMV status not recorded). Some clones in this sample may be carry-over from other donors' samples.

This clonotype was seen only a few times. This chain connects TRBV12-3 or TRBV12-4 to TRBJ2-2; 8 nucleotides agree with TRBD1. The CDR3 covers 15 residues. V trimming: 3 bases; J trimming: 1 base; junction bases outside the gene matches: 1. CDR3: CASSFGTGNTGELFF. The DNA of the CDR3 is TGTGCCAGCAGTTTTGGGACAGGGAACACCGGGGAGCTGTTTTTT.

Concerning this clonotype: The junction departs from the called germline gene at one end, perhaps through a read error. The CDR3 region is CVSSFPLLAGYQETQYF. The CDR3 coding sequence is TGTGTCAGCAGTTTCCCCCTCCTAGCGGGGTACCAAGAGACCCAGTACTTC. The gene calls are TRBV28 and TRBJ2-5; TRBD2 agrees at 9 bases. From germline, CDR1 is MDHEN and CDR2 SYDVKM. The CDR3 is 17 amino acids.

In its sample, this clonotype was seen a few times. The chain joins TRBV15 to TRBJ2-1, with a weak D call TRBD1 (6 bases). The CDR3 is 17 amino acids. CDR1 and CDR2 from the germline V gene are LNHNV and YYDKDF (reference sequence). Trimming shortened V by 5 bases and J by 4 bases, and 21 bases separated the two germline ends. CDR3 sequence reads: CATSHKGFEGHYNEQFF. The CDR3, as DNA: TGTGCCACCAGCCATAAGGGGTTTGAGGGACATTACAATGAGCAGTTCTTC.

The chain has TRBV2 and TRBJ1-2, with 7 bases aligning to TRBD1. The CDR3 runs 12 residues. CDR1 and CDR2 from the germline V gene are SNHLY and FYNNEI. V gave up 7 bases and J gave up 8 bases; unmatched junction bases: 7. The CDR3 spells CASTRDRVGYTF. The CDR3 DNA sequence: TGTGCCAGCACCAGGGACAGAGTAGGCTACACCTTC.

This clonotype was picked up a small number of times. The chain recombines TRBV20-1 with TRBJ2-1, with D possibly matching TRBD2 (5 bases). The CDR3 covers 14 residues. V was clipped by 6 bases and J by 0 bases, with 12 bases between them. From germline, CDR1 is DFQATT and CDR2 SNEGSKA (reference sequence). The CDR3 DNA sequence: TGCAGTGCCCTATGGGGAGTCTCCTACAATGAGCAGTTCTTC. As protein: CSALWGVSYNEQFF.

A few counts support this clonotype. This rearrangement joins TRBV14 to TRBJ1-1; 8 bases map to TRBD1. The CDR3 has 15 residues. The V gene's germline CDR1 is SGHDN and CDR2 FVKESK. The V gene end was trimmed by 6 bases and the J gene end by 4 bases; junction bases not matched to a gene: 10. This chain's CDR3 is CASSPGGAVATEAFF. The DNA of the CDR3 is TGTGCCAGCAGTCCAGGGGGCGCGGTGGCCACTGAAGCTTTCTTT.

Ten or more counts support this clonotype. The V gene is TRBV7-2, the J gene TRBJ2-7, with D perhaps being TRBD1 or TRBD2 (6 bases each). The V end was cut by 1 base, the J end by 2 bases, with 9 bases between. CDR3 length equals 14 residues. Germline loops: CDR1 SGHTA, CDR2 FQGNSA. The CDR3 sequence: CASSLGGAPYEQYF. The DNA of the CDR3 is TGTGCCAGCAGCTTAGGGGGGGCGCCCTACGAGCAGTACTTC. The complete variable domain, with remaining parts taken from reference TRBV7-2 and TRBJ2-7, reads GAGVSQSPSNKVTEKGKDVELRCDPISGHTALYWYRQSLGQGLEFLIYFQGNSAPDKSGLPSDRFSAERTGGSVSTLTIQRTQQEDSAVYLCASSLGGAPYEQYFGPGTRLTVT.

The chain joins TRBV5-6 to TRBJ2-5; tentatively, D is TRBD2 (5 bases). V lost 9 bases and J 6 bases, leaving 18 bases between the germline ends. The CDR3 contains 13 residues. Germline-derived CDR1 and CDR2 are SGHDT and YYEEEE. In DNA, the CDR3 is TGTGCCACCACCAGTGGCGAGGGTAAGACCCAGTACTTC. This translates into CATTSGEGKTQYF.

This chain joins TRBV15 and TRBJ2-7; D might be TRBD1 (6 bases). The V end was cut by 4 bases, the J end by 0 bases, with 13 bases between. Germline assignment: CDR1 LNHNV and CDR2 YYDKDF (reference sequence). This CDR3 has 15 residues. The CDR3 loop reads CATSNPRGGSYEQYF. CDR3 nucleotides: TGTGCCACCAGCAACCCCAGGGGTGGCTCCTACGAGCAGTACTTC.

This clonotype has only a few counts. The gene calls are TRBV28 and TRBJ2-7; 7 positions agree with TRBD2. CDR1 and CDR2 from the germline V gene are MDHEN and SYDVKM. Trimming took 2 bases from V and 2 from J; bases not matched to a gene: 15. There are 18 residues in the CDR3. The CDR3 region has the DNA TGTGCCAGCAGTTTACCTTACGGGGAGGGGTCCCGAGCCTACGAGCAGTACTTC. This encodes CASSLPYGEGSRAYEQYF.

The table lists this clonotype with many counts. This chain joins TRBV27 and TRBJ2-7; D may be TRBD1 (6 bases). The CDR3 contains 14 residues. Germline lookup yields CDR1 MNHEY and CDR2 SMNVEV (reference sequence). The V and J ends lost 8 bases and 1 base respectively, with 15 bases between them. In DNA, the CDR3 is TGTGCCAGCGCCAGGGCAGGGGTATCCTACGAGCAGTACTTC. This translates into CASARAGVSYEQYF.

Comments on this clonotype: This may stem from a read error, because a much larger clone lies one nucleotide away. This chain joins TRBV7-6 and TRBJ2-3; D is uncertain. In germline, CDR1 is SGHVS, CDR2 FNYEAQ. This CDR3 is built from 14 residues. Between the trimmed V and J ends, which lost 8 bases and 1 base, there was a span of 13 bases. CDR3: CASGSTGRTDTQYF. The DNA of the CDR3 is TGTGCCAGCGGCTCCACGGGTCGCACAGATACGCAGTATTTT.

There are many counts of this clonotype. The chain is built from TRBV7-2 and TRBJ2-1; TRBD2 aligns across 9 bases. Germline V CDR1 and CDR2: SGHTA, FQGNSA. V lost 4 bases to trimming and J lost 5 bases; unmatched junction nucleotides: 9. The CDR3 is 16 residues long. The chain's CDR3 is CASSSPFAGGDNEQFF. CDR3 nucleotide sequence: TGTGCCAGCAGCTCCCCCTTCGCGGGGGGGGACAATGAGCAGTTCTTC. Full variable domain (rest looked up from reference TRBV7-2 and TRBJ2-1): GAGVSQSPSNKVTEKGKDVELRCDPISGHTALYWYRQSLGQGLEFLIYFQGNSAPDKSGLPSDRFSAERTGGSVSTLTIQRTQQEDSAVYLCASSSPFAGGDNEQFFGPGTRLTVL.

In this sample, this clonotype turned up many times. The gene calls are TRBV12-3 or TRBV12-4 and TRBJ2-5; maybe TRBD2 (6 bases). This CDR3 is built from 16 residues. V shed 1 base and J shed 0 bases, with 12 bases lying between them. CDR3 protein: CASSLVLGDYQETQYF. The CDR3, as DNA: TGTGCCAGCAGTTTAGTTTTAGGGGACTACCAAGAGACCCAGTACTTC.

V and J are TRBV5-1 and TRBJ1-4; no clear D. The V and J ends lost 0 bases and 5 bases respectively, with 11 bases between them. This CDR3 has 15 residues. Germline CDR1 SGHRS, CDR2 YFSETQ. CDR3 loop: CASSLVEFRNEKLFF. The CDR3 coding sequence is TGCGCCAGCAGCTTGGTCGAGTTTAGAAATGAAAAACTGTTTTTT.